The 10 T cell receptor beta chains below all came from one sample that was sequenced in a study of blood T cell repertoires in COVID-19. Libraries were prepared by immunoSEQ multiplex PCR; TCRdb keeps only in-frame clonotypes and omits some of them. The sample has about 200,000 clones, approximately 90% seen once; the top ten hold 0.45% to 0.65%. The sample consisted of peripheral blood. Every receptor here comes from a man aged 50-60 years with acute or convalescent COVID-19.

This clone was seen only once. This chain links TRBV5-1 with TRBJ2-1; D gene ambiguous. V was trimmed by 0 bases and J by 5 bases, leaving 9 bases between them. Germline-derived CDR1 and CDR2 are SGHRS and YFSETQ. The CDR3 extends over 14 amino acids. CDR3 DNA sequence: TGCGCCAGCAGCTTGGGCGCGGCTCACAATGAGCAGTTCTTC. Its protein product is CASSLGAAHNEQFF.

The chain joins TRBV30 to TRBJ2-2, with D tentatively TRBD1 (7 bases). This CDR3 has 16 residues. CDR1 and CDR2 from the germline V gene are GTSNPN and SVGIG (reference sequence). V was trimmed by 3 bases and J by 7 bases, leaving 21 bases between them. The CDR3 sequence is CAWSHPVEGAIGELFF. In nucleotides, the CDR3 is TGTGCCTGGAGCCATCCCGTGGAGGGGGCAATCGGGGAGCTGTTTTTT.

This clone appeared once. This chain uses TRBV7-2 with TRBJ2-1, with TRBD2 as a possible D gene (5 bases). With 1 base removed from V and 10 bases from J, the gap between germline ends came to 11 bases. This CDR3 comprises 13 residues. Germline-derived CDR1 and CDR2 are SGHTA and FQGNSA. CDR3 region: CASSLELEGEQFF. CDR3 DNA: TGTGCCAGCAGCTTAGAACTAGAGGGCGAGCAGTTCTTC.

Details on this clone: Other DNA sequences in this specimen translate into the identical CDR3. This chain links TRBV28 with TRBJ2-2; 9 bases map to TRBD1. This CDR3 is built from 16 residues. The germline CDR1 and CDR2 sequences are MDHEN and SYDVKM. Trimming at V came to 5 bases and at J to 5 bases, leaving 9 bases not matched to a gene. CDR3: CASSLSGTGNTGELFF. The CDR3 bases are TGTGCCAGCAGTCTCTCCGGGACAGGGAATACCGGGGAGCTGTTTTTT.

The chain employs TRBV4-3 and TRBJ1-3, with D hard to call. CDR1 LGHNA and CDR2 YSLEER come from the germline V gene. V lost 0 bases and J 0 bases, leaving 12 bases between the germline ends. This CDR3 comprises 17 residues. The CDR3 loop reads CASSQDRGASSGNTIYF. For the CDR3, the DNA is TGCGCCAGCAGCCAAGATCGCGGAGCCAGCTCTGGAAACACCATATATTTT.

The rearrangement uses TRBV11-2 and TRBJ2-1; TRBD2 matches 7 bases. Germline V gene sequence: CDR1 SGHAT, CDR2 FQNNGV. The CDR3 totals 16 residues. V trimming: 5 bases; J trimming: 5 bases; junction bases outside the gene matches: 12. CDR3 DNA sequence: TGTGCCAGCAGCCCCACTCCGGCTAGCGGTGACAATGAGCAGTTCTTC. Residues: CASSPTPASGDNEQFF.

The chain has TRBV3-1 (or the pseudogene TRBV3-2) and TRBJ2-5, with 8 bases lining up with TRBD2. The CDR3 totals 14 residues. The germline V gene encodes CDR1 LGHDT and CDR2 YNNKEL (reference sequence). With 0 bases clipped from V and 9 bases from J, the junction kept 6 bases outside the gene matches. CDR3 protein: CASSQEWDGRAQYF. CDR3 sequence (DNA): TGTGCCAGCAGCCAAGAGTGGGACGGGAGGGCCCAGTACTTC.

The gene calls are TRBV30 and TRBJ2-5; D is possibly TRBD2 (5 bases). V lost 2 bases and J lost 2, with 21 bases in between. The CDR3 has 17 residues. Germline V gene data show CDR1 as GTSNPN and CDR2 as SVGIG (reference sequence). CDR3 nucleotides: TGTGCCTGGAGTTTGTCCCGGAGGCTTCGGGCGCAAGAGACCCAGTACTTC. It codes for CAWSLSRRLRAQETQYF.

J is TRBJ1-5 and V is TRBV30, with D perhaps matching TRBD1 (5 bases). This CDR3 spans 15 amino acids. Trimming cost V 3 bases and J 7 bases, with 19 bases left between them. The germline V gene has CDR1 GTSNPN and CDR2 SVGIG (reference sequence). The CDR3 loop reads CAWSRGAGQGQPQHF. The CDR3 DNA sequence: TGTGCCTGGAGCCGGGGAGCGGGGCAGGGACAGCCCCAGCATTTT.

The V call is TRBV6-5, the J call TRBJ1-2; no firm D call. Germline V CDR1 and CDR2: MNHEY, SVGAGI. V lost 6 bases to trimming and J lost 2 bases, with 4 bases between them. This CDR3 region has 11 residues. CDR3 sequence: CASRQNYGYTF. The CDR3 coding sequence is TGTGCCAGCAGACAGAACTATGGCTACACCTTC.